One sample yielded the 26 T cell receptor beta chains listed below, sequenced in a study of blood T cell repertoires in COVID-19. Profiling relied on immunoSEQ multiplex PCR, and the TCRdb table lists in-frame clones only, not all of them. The data show fewer than 250,000 clones, roughly 80% seen once. The specimen was peripheral blood. The receptor source for this set is an elderly woman with acute or convalescent COVID-19.

The chain recombines TRBV7-2 with TRBJ1-5, with D possibly TRBD1 on 6 matching bases. V shed 5 bases and J shed 7 bases, with 15 bases lying between them. CDR3 length equals 14 residues. The germline V gene encodes CDR1 SGHTA and CDR2 FQGNSA. CDR3 residues: CASSPPPGAQPQHF. CDR3 DNA: TGTGCCAGCAGCCCCCCCCCAGGGGCACAGCCCCAGCATTTT.

The rearrangement joins TRBV19 to TRBJ1-1; a possible D gene is TRBD1 (6 bases). Trimming pared 10 bases from V and 6 bases from J, leaving 12 bases between. The CDR3 is made up of 11 amino acids. The germline V gene has CDR1 LNHDA and CDR2 SQIVND (reference sequence). CDR3 region: CAITRGSEAFF. The CDR3 DNA sequence: TGTGCCATAACGAGGGGGTCTGAAGCTTTCTTT.

The V call is TRBV6-5, the J call TRBJ1-6; TRBD1 is a possible D gene (6 bases). Trimming shortened V by 5 bases and J by 6 bases, and 14 bases separated the two germline ends. The CDR3 is made up of 15 amino acids. Germline V CDR1 and CDR2: MNHEY, SVGAGI. CDR3 coding DNA: TGTGCCAGCAGTCCGCAGGGGAAGACTAATTCACCCCTCCACTTT. It encodes CASSPQGKTNSPLHF.

The genes are TRBV19 and TRBJ1-1; D not resolved. Trimming shortened V by 3 bases and J by 4 bases, and 6 bases separated the two germline ends. The germline gives CDR1 LNHDA, CDR2 SQIVND (reference sequence). This CDR3 region has 12 residues. The CDR3 nucleotides are TGTGCCAGTAGTATGGCCTCCACTGAAGCTTTCTTT. As protein: CASSMASTEAFF. The full variable domain, its missing parts supplied by reference TRBV19 and TRBJ1-1, is DGGITQSPKYLFRKEGQNVTLSCEQNLNHDAMYWYRQDPGQGLRLIYYSQIVNDFQKGDIAEGYSVSREKKESFPLTVTSAQKNPTAFYLCASSMASTEAFFGQGTRLTVV.

This clone turned up a few times. Germline and junction disagree at one end, which may indicate a read error. The chain has TRBV28 and TRBJ2-1, with TRBD2 as a possible D gene (6 bases). Germline assignment: CDR1 MDHEN and CDR2 SYDVKM. This CDR3 has 11 amino acids. CDR3 coding DNA: TGTGCCAGCAGTTTCGGGCGGTGGGGGGTCTTC. Protein sequence: CASSFGRWGVF.

This clone was picked up a small number of times. The chain recombines TRBV6-1 with TRBJ2-1; 11 nucleotides line up with TRBD1. Germline CDR1 reads MNHNS; CDR2 reads SASEGT. V shed 4 bases and J 9 bases; nucleotides not matched to a gene: 23. The CDR3 runs to 20 residues. This chain's CDR3 is CASSARGQGARRGLGGEQFF. The DNA of the CDR3 is TGTGCCAGCAGTGCCCGAGGACAGGGGGCTCGGCGGGGGCTCGGGGGTGAGCAGTTCTTC.

The chain links TRBV15 to TRBJ2-1; D is perhaps TRBD2 (6 bases). The V gene's germline CDR1 is LNHNV and CDR2 YYDKDF (reference sequence). This CDR3 has 14 amino acids. V gave up 6 bases and J gave up 4 bases, with 13 bases separating them. The CDR3 DNA is TGTGCCACCAGGGCAGGCGGGGCATACAATGAGCAGTTCTTC. As protein: CATRAGGAYNEQFF.

The chain recombines TRBV7-2 with TRBJ2-7; TRBD1 matches at 8 bases. CDR1 is SGHTA, CDR2 FQGNSA, per germline. J lost 3 bases, V lost 3 bases, and 1 base had no gene match. The CDR3 sequence is 13 residues long. The CDR3 loop reads CASSLTGVYEQYF. CDR3 DNA sequence: TGTGCCAGCAGCTTGACAGGGGTCTACGAGCAGTACTTC.

The V gene is TRBV7-2, the J gene TRBJ1-4; D may be TRBD1 (5 bases). The CDR3 is 16 residues long. V shed 6 bases and J shed 6 bases, with 20 bases lying between them. Germline CDR1 SGHTA, CDR2 FQGNSA. DNA of the CDR3: TGTGCCAGCAGTAGGCGTGGGGCGGGAAGTGATGAAAAACTGTTTTTT. Protein sequence: CASSRRGAGSDEKLFF.

This rearrangement joins TRBV19 to TRBJ1-5; a weak D match, TRBD1 (6 bases). Germline assignment: CDR1 LNHDA and CDR2 SQIVND (reference sequence). This CDR3 comprises 15 residues. The V gene lost 3 bases and the J gene lost 2 bases, with 11 bases spanning the gap. CDR3: CASSMGRQGNQPQHF. As DNA, the CDR3 is TGTGCCAGTAGTATGGGTCGACAGGGCAATCAGCCCCAGCATTTT.

This clone was seen a single time. This chain joins TRBV19 and TRBJ1-2, with TRBD1 matching 9 bases. The length of the CDR3 is 14 residues. Germline CDR1 and CDR2: LNHDA and SQIVND (reference sequence). V lost 8 bases to trimming and J lost 11 bases; unmatched junction nucleotides: 15. The CDR3 loop reads CASGDRASQLGYTF. DNA of the CDR3: TGTGCCAGTGGGGACAGGGCATCGCAGCTAGGGTACACCTTC.

This clone was found once. The chain joins TRBV19 to TRBJ2-6; tentative D call: TRBD2 (5 bases). The CDR3 loop spans 15 amino acids. The germline V and J ends were trimmed by 7 bases and 0 bases, with 10 bases remaining between them. Per the germline V gene, CDR1 is LNHDA and CDR2 is SQIVND (reference sequence). The CDR3 sequence: CASTISGSGANVLTF. The CDR3 nucleotides are TGTGCCAGTACGATAAGCGGCTCTGGGGCCAACGTCCTGACTTTC.

This chain joins TRBV24-1 and TRBJ2-2; 11 positions match TRBD1. Germline-derived CDR1 and CDR2 are KGHDR and SFDVKD. The CDR3 contains 15 residues. Trimming cost V 10 bases and J 5 bases; bases outside gene matches: 8. DNA for the CDR3: TGTGCCACTAGGCCGGGACAGGGGGAGACCGGGGAGCTGTTTTTT. It is translated as CATRPGQGETGELFF.

In this sample, this clone turned up a few times. The chain uses TRBV21-1 and TRBJ1-6. TRBV21-1 is given as a pseudogene. The CDR3 has 15 residues. CDR3 bases: TGTGTATACCTTCCTGGGTTGGAGACTAGTTCACCCCTCCACTTT. Protein sequence: CVYLPGLETSSPLHF.

CDR3: CASRYAGTDTQYF. CDR3 DNA sequence: TGTGCCAGTAGATACGCGGGGACAGATACGCAGTATTTT. V is TRBV19 and J is TRBJ2-3; a weak D match, TRBD2 (6 bases). The germline V gene encodes CDR1 LNHDA and CDR2 SQIVND (reference sequence). The CDR3 runs 13 residues. V lost 6 bases and J lost 3, with 10 bases in between.

The chain combines TRBV6-1 with TRBJ1-1, with TRBD1 matching over 7 bases. Germline CDR1 reads MNHNS; CDR2 reads SASEGT. The V segment lost 3 bases and the J segment 5 bases; nucleotides outside the gene matches: 6. CDR3 length equals 14 residues. The CDR3 loop is CASSDLTGMTEAFF. DNA of the CDR3: TGTGCCAGCAGTGATCTGACAGGGATGACTGAAGCTTTCTTT.

The gene calls are TRBV19 and TRBJ2-7; 11 positions agree with TRBD2. This CDR3 region has 15 residues. V lost 5 bases and J lost 3; bases outside the gene matches: 6. CDR1 is LNHDA and CDR2 is SQIVND in the germline V gene (reference sequence). The CDR3 nucleotides read TGTGCCAGTAGTGTGCTAGCGGGGGGATACTACGAGCAGTACTTC. Its translation: CASSVLAGGYYEQYF.

In its sample, this clone was seen a few times. This CDR3 is CASSLSPGQGNSYTF. The CDR3, as DNA: TGTGCCAGCAGTTTATCGCCGGGACAGGGGAACAGCTACACCTTC. This chain links TRBV27 with TRBJ1-2; 10 bases fit TRBD1. Per germline, CDR1 MNHEY and CDR2 SMNVEV (reference sequence). Germline trimming cut 0 bases from V and 9 bases from J; bases unmatched to any gene: 7. This CDR3 is 15 amino acids long.

The chain joins TRBV19 to TRBJ1-1, with 7 bases aligning to TRBD1. The CDR3 is 14 amino acids. The germline V gene has CDR1 LNHDA and CDR2 SQIVND (reference sequence). J was trimmed by 1 base and V by 4 bases; bases with no gene match: 3. The DNA of the CDR3 is TGTGCCAGTAGTACTGGGACAGAGAACACTGAAGCTTTCTTT. This gives the protein CASSTGTENTEAFF.

The V gene is TRBV24-1, the J gene TRBJ2-7, with 10 positions matching TRBD2. V trimming: 4 bases; J trimming: 3 bases; junction bases outside the gene matches: 5. The V gene's germline CDR1 is KGHDR and CDR2 SFDVKD. This CDR3 is 15 amino acids long. The CDR3 nucleotides read TGTGCCACCAGTGACCCTAGCGGGGGCCACTACGAGCAGTACTTC. Translating gives CATSDPSGGHYEQYF.

J is TRBJ2-3 and V is TRBV29-1; D possibly corresponds to TRBD1 (6 bases). Germline values: CDR1 SQVTM, CDR2 ANQGSEA. The length of the CDR3 is 14 residues. V lost 6 bases and J 0 bases, leaving 13 bases between the germline ends. In nucleotides, the CDR3 is TGCAGCGTCGAGGGGACACTGAGCACAGATACGCAGTATTTT. Its protein is CSVEGTLSTDTQYF.

This clone was counted a few times. As DNA, the CDR3 is TGTGCTAGTGGTTTGGACTCAGGGGGTGCGTCCTACGAGCAGTACTTC. Translation gives CASGLDSGGASYEQYF. The V gene is TRBV12-5, the J gene TRBJ2-7; 7 nucleotides line up with TRBD1. V lost 1 base and J lost 1; bases outside the gene matches: 7. The CDR3 is 16 amino acids. The germline CDR1 and CDR2 sequences are LGHNT and FRNRAP.

The chain uses TRBV18 and TRBJ2-2, with TRBD1 as a possible D gene (5 bases). This CDR3 spans 14 amino acids. The V gene's germline CDR1 is KGHSH and CDR2 LQKENI. The V end was cut by 4 bases, the J end by 1 base, with 7 bases between. The CDR3 loop reads CASSRDRNTGELFF. The CDR3 DNA reads TGTGCCAGCTCACGCGACAGGAACACCGGGGAGCTGTTTTTT.

V usage is TRBV9 and J usage is TRBJ2-1; 10 nucleotides line up with TRBD2. The CDR3 extends over 17 amino acids. Germline V gene sequence: CDR1 SGDLS, CDR2 YYNGEE. The junction had 9 bases not matched to a gene; V was cut back by 0 bases and J by 6 bases. CDR3 loop: CASSVVASGSDSNEQFF. The CDR3 nucleotides read TGTGCCAGCAGCGTAGTGGCTAGCGGGAGTGACTCCAATGAGCAGTTCTTC.

This clone occurred once. The chain carries TRBV6-2 or TRBV6-3 and TRBJ1-1, with no clear D. Germline CDR1 is MNHEY and CDR2 is SVGEGT. CDR3 size: 14 residues. V dropped 0 bases and J dropped 4 bases, with 9 bases sitting between them. The CDR3 DNA sequence: TGTGCCAGCAGTTACTCGGAGGGAGGCACTGAAGCTTTCTTT. Translating gives CASSYSEGGTEAFF.

The V call is TRBV4-3, the J call TRBJ1-1, with 7 bases identical to TRBD1. The CDR3 extends over 14 amino acids. Germline V gene sequence: CDR1 LGHNA, CDR2 YSLEER. Trimming removed 5 bases from V and 1 base from J; junction bases left unmatched: 4. CDR3 sequence (DNA): TGCGCCAGCAGCTCCCGACAGGGGAACACTGAAGCTTTCTTT. It yields the protein CASSSRQGNTEAFF.